Listed below are T cell receptor beta chains from one sample, sequenced in a study of T cells in Graves' hyperthyroidism and ophthalmopathy. One entry per CDR3 protein results from TCRdb running MiXCR on the multiplex PCR reads. Among about 700,000 distinct CDR3 sequences listed, less than 45% were seen once. The sample comprised peripheral blood or thyroid tissue (not recorded which). These receptors all come from an adult man with Graves' disease, either hyperthyroidism or ophthalmopathy (not recorded which). Each CDR3 is given with its conserved first and last residue. D genes are given only for firm matches. Clone size is given for some rows only: seen once, a few or many times, or a class if the clone is expanded.

clone_size	d_call	v_call	j_call	cdr3_aa	cdr3_nt
many	.	TRBV15	TRBJ1-3	CATSRALTGNTIYF	TGTGCCACCAGCAGAGCTCTAACTGGAAACACCATATATTTT
.	TRBD1	TRBV5-6	TRBJ1-2	CASSGDRVYGYTF	TGTGCCAGCAGCGGGGACAGGGTCTATGGCTACACCTTC
.	.	TRBV7-9	TRBJ1-1	CASSSVRGLNTEAFF	TGTGCCAGCAGTAGTGTCCGAGGATTGAACACTGAAGCTTTCTTT
.	TRBD2	TRBV12-5	TRBJ2-7	CASGLGSGGYEQYF	TGTGCTAGTGGTTTAGGTAGCGGGGGCTACGAGCAGTACTTC
.	.	TRBV29-1	TRBJ2-5	CSVGKAGTQETQYF	TGCAGCGTTGGGAAGGCGGGGACCCAAGAGACCCAGTACTTC
.	TRBD1	TRBV6-6	TRBJ1-6	CAISSGTGYSPLHF	TGTGCCATCAGTTCCGGGACAGGGTATTCACCCCTCCACTTT
.	TRBD1	TRBV24-1	TRBJ2-7	CATSLTGGDEQYF	TGTGCCACCAGTCTGACAGGGGGCGACGAGCAGTACTTC
.	TRBD1	TRBV7-2	TRBJ1-6	CASARGTGNSPLHF	TGTGCCAGCGCGCGCGGGACAGGGAATTCACCCCTCCACTTT
.	.	TRBV20-1	TRBJ2-5	CSARAEGFETQYF	TGCAGTGCTAGAGCGGAAGGGTTCGAGACCCAGTACTTC
.	.	TRBV9	TRBJ1-4	CASSVDARTNEKLFF	TGTGCCAGCAGCGTAGATGCCAGAACTAATGAAAAACTGTTTTTT
.	TRBD1	TRBV2	TRBJ1-2	CASRPTGAEEGYTF	TGTGCCAGCAGGCCGACAGGGGCGGAGGAGGGCTACACCTTC
many	.	TRBV10-1	TRBJ2-2	CASSEAGKNTGELFF	TGCGCCAGCAGTGAGGCAGGGAAGAACACCGGGGAGCTGTTTTTT
.	TRBD1	TRBV9	TRBJ1-6	CASSQGTRQGRPPLHF	TGTGCCAGCAGCCAAGGGACCCGACAGGGTCGGCCACCCCTCCACTTT
many	.	TRBV2	TRBJ1-1	CASTPGQNTEAFF	TGTGCCAGCACCCCTGGACAGAACACTGAAGCTTTCTTT
.	TRBD1	TRBV19	TRBJ1-1	CASRRTGSNTEAFF	TGTGCCAGTAGGAGGACAGGGTCAAACACTGAAGCTTTCTTT
.	TRBD1	TRBV5-5	TRBJ2-5	CASSFGQGSETQYF	TGTGCCAGCAGCTTTGGACAGGGTTCGGAGACCCAGTACTTC
.	.	TRBV19	TRBJ1-5	CASSSGRPYSNQPQHF	TGTGCCAGTAGTTCCGGCAGACCATATAGCAATCAGCCCCAGCATTTT
.	.	TRBV20-1	TRBJ1-2	CSASPPGNFVGYTF	TGCAGTGCTAGTCCGCCAGGGAATTTTGTTGGCTACACCTTC
.	.	TRBV10-3	TRBJ2-2	CAIRKRVEPTGELFF	TGTGCCATCAGAAAGCGGGTGGAGCCAACCGGGGAGCTGTTTTTT
.	.	TRBV9	TRBJ2-5	CASSLVRRGRLSEETQYF	TGTGCCAGCAGCTTAGTCCGGCGGGGGCGGTTGAGCGAAGAGACCCAGTACTTC
.	TRBD2	TRBV11-2	TRBJ2-5	CASRERTSGVQETQYF	TGTGCCAGCAGGGAGAGAACTAGCGGGGTTCAAGAGACCCAGTACTTC
.	TRBD1	TRBV29-1	TRBJ1-1	CSASKGARVSEAFF	TGCAGCGCCTCCAAGGGGGCGCGTGTCTCTGAAGCTTTCTTT
.	TRBD1	TRBV6-5	TRBJ2-5	CASSYLKTGGLETQYF	TGTGCCAGCAGTTACCTAAAGACAGGGGGTTTGGAGACCCAGTACTTC
.	.	TRBV6-5	TRBJ1-6	CASFAGGANSPLHF	TGTGCCAGCTTTGCAGGAGGGGCCAATTCACCCCTCCACTTT
few	TRBD2	TRBV7-6	TRBJ2-7	CASSSPSGKSYEQYF	TGTGCCAGCAGCTCCCCTAGCGGGAAATCCTACGAGCAGTACTTC
.	TRBD2	TRBV7-8	TRBJ2-5	CASSLARGTSGRVTQYF	TGTGCCAGCAGCTTAGCAAGAGGGACTAGCGGGAGAGTGACCCAGTACTTC
few	.	TRBV20-1	TRBJ1-1	CSAIIRTEAFF	TGCAGTGCTATAATCCGGACTGAAGCTTTCTTT
few	.	TRBV4-3	TRBJ2-7	CASSQDLAYEQYF	TGCGCCAGCAGCCAAGATCTCGCCTACGAGCAGTACTTC
many	.	TRBV25-1	TRBJ1-2	CASSEVGGGDYGYTF	TGTGCCAGCAGTGAAGTTGGAGGGGGGGACTATGGCTACACCTTC
.	TRBD2	TRBV15	TRBJ2-1	CATSRRLAANNEQFF	TGTGCCACCAGCAGGAGGCTAGCGGCAAACAATGAGCAGTTCTTC
.	.	TRBV7-9	TRBJ2-1	CASSSSNPADLSYNEQFF	TGTGCCAGCAGCTCCTCAAATCCAGCGGATCTCTCCTACAATGAGCAGTTCTTC
.	TRBD2	TRBV7-8	TRBJ2-7	CASSTTSGAYEQYF	TGTGCCAGCAGTACGACTAGCGGGGCGTACGAGCAGTACTTC
.	TRBD1	TRBV14	TRBJ2-6	CASSLMGQLETSGANVLTF	TGTGCCAGCAGCCTAATGGGACAGTTAGAAACCTCTGGGGCCAACGTCCTGACTTTC
few	.	TRBV7-9	TRBJ1-1	CASSLGRGGFENTEAFF	TGTGCCAGCAGCTTGGGTAGGGGGGGCTTTGAGAACACTGAAGCTTTCTTT
few	.	TRBV7-8	TRBJ1-6	CASSQDGGPSPLHF	TGTGCCAGCAGCCAAGACGGGGGGCCGTCACCCCTCCACTTT
few	.	TRBV7-9	TRBJ1-3	CASSPPQGRGSGNTIYF	TGTGCCAGCTCACCCCCTCAGGGACGGGGCTCTGGAAACACCATATATTTT
many	TRBD1	TRBV7-9	TRBJ1-4	CASSKGQAVGEKLFF	TGTGCCAGCAGCAAGGGACAGGCCGTGGGGGAAAAACTGTTTTTT
many	.	TRBV7-2	TRBJ1-5	CASSWGGSGNQPQHF	TGTGCCAGCAGCTGGGGGGGGTCAGGCAATCAGCCCCAGCATTTT
.	.	TRBV7-2	TRBJ1-4	CASSFGGNNEKLFF	TGCGCCAGCAGCTTTGGGGGGAATAATGAAAAACTGTTTTTT
.	.	TRBV28	TRBJ2-6	CASSAGGSRANVLTF	TGTGCCAGCAGTGCAGGGGGGTCCCGGGCCAACGTCCTGACTTTC
.	.	TRBV12-3/TRBV12-4	TRBJ2-5	CAISLASPPQYF	TGTGCCATCAGTTTAGCATCCCCGCCCCAGTACTTC
few	.	TRBV12-5	TRBJ1-2	CASGLGGYGYTF	TGTGCTAGTGGTTTGGGGGGCTATGGCTACACCTTC
once	.	TRBV7-7	TRBJ1-6	CASSLVTGHPTSSYNSPLHF	TGTGCTAGCAGCTTAGTTACGGGACATCCGACTAGCTCCTATAATTCACCCCTCCACTTT
many	TRBD1	TRBV24-1	TRBJ1-2	CATSDKTGASGYGYTF	TGTGCCACCAGTGATAAGACAGGGGCGTCAGGCTATGGCTACACCTTC
few	.	TRBV19	TRBJ1-5	CASKANTPYSNQPQHF	TGTGCCAGTAAGGCAAATACACCTTATAGCAATCAGCCCCAGCATTTT
few	TRBD1	TRBV7-2	TRBJ2-7	CASSRGQGLVRSYEQYF	TGTGCCAGCAGCCGCGGACAGGGGCTCGTTCGTTCCTACGAGCAGTACTTC